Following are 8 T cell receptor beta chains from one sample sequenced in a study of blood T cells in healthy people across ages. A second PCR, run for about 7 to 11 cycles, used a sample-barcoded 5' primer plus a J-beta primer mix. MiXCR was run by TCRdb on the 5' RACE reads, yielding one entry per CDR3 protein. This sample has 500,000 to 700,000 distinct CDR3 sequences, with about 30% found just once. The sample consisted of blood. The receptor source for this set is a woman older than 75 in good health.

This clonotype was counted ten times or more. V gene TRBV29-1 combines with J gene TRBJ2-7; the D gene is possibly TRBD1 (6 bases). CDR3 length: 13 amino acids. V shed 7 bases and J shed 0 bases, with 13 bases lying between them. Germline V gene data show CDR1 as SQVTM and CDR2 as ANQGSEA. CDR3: CSAGAGVSYEQYF. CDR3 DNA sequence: TGCAGCGCAGGGGCAGGGGTCTCCTACGAGCAGTACTTC.

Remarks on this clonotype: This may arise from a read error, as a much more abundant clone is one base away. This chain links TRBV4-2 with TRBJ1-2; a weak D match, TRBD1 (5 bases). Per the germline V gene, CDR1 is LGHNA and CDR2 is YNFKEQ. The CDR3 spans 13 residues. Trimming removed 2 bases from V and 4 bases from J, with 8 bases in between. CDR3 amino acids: CASSQTGCYGYTF. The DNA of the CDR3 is TGTGCCAGCAGCCAAACAGGATGCTATGGCTACACCTTC.

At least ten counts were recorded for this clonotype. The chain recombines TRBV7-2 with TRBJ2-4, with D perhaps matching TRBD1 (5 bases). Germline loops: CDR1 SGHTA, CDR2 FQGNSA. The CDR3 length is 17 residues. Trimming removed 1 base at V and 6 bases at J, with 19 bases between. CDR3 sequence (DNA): TGTGCCAGCAGCTTAGTAGTCGTCAGGGCGGTTAGAAACATTCAGTACTTC. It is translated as CASSLVVVRAVRNIQYF.

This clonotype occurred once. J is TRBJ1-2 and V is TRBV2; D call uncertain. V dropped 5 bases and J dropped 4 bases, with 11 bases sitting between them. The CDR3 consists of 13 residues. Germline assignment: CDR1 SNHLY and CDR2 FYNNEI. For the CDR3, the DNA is TGTGCCAGCAGTTCCGGGAGGGCCTATGGCTACACCTTC. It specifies CASSSGRAYGYTF.

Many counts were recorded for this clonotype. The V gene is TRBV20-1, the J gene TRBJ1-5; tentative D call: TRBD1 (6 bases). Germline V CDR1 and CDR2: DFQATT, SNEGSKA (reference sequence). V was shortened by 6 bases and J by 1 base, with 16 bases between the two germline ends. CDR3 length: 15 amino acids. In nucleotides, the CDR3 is TGCAGTGCCGAGCGAGGGGGGGGGAGCAATCAGCCCCAGCATTTT. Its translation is CSAERGGGSNQPQHF.

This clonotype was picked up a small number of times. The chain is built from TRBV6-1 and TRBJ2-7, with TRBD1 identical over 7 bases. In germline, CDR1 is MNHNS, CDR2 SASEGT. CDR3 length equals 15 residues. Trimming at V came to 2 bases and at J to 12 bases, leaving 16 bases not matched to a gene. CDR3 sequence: CASSESPDRLIKRYF. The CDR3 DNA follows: TGTGCCAGCAGTGAATCCCCGGACAGGTTGATCAAACGGTACTTC.

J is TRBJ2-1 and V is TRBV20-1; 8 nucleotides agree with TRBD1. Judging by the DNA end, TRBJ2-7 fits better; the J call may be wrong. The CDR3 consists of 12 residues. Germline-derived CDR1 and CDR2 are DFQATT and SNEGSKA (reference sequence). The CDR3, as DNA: TGCAGTACTCACCAGGGGGCGCGGGAGCAGTACTTC. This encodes CSTHQGAREQYF.

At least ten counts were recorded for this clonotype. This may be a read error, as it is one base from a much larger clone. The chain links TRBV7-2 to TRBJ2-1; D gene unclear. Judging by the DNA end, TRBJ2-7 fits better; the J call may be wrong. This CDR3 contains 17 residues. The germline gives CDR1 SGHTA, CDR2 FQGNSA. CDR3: CASSLGPVRTSYNEQYF. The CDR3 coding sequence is TGTGCCAGCAGCTTAGGCCCTGTTAGAACCTCCTACAATGAGCAGTACTTC.